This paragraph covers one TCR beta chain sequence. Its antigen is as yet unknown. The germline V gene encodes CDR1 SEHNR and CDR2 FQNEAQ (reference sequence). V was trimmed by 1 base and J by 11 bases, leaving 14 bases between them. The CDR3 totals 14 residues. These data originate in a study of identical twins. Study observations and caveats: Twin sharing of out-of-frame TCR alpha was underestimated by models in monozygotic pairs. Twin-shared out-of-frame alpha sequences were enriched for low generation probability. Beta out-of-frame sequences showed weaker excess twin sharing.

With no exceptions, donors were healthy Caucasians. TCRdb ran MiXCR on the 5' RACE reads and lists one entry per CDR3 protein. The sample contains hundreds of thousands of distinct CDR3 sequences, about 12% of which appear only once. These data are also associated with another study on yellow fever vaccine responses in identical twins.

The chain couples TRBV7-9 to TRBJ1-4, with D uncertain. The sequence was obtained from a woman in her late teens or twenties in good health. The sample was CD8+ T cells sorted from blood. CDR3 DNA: TGTGCCAGCAGCTTAGGGTCCCAGTCGCGGAAACTGTTTTTT. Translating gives CASSLGSQSRKLFF.